The T cell receptor beta chain described here comes from a study of shared clonotypes between healthy human individuals (TCRdb year 2020). Turning to the overall study: Three men and a couple of women, aged 18 to 49 years, made up the cohort. For each donor, CD4 naive and CD4 memory were each run on three plates, CD8 naive on two plates, and CD8 memory on one plate. Blood TCR repertoires of 5 or 6 healthy adults were deeply sequenced to estimate repertoire size and the extent of clonotype sharing between individuals. To increase sequencing depth and limit assay-specific biases, TCR repertoire library preparation and sequencing were carried out by different laboratories using diverse techniques. Each donor's leukapheresis produced roughly between about 0.9 and 9.5 billion PBMCs.

From a lookup of the germline V gene, CDR1 and CDR2 are SNHLY and FYNNEI. The V end loses 3 bases and the J end loses 7 bases, and a stretch of 7 bases separates them. From its cysteine to its phenylalanine, the CDR3 spans 11 amino acids. The sequence is cut down to CDR3 DNA, 33 bases in frame from base 1. Concerning this clone: Its recognized antigen is unknown. Nothing much larger sits one base from this clone, and base qualities are not available.

The donors were healthy, HIV-negative adults who had no recently reported acute infections or vaccinations. Every donor was a Caucasian adult living in Nashville, Tennessee, USA. CD4+ T cells were enriched by magnetic negative selection, after which naive cells were positively selected on CD45RA and the negative fraction was taken as the memory subset. Blood was obtained by leukapheresis, after which PBMCs were separated by Ficoll-Histopaque density gradient centrifugation and cryopreserved in liquid nitrogen vapor phase. Purity and quantity of every magnetically sorted T cell population were checked by analytical flow cytometry. Genomic DNA was isolated from every sorted fraction and measured by UV absorbance on a Nanodrop 2000c. TCR CDR3 regions were amplified from genomic DNA by multiplex PCR using the deep immunoSEQ assay. Extracted genomic DNA from each cell subset was distributed evenly across all wells of several immunoSEQ 96-well plates, and each plate was treated as a replicate. For sorted subsets, each replicate PCR was loaded with around 220 ng genomic DNA, equivalent to some 31,000 T cell genomes. The purified libraries were quantified using a Qubit 3.0 fluorometer, sized with a Bioanalyzer 2100, and then quantified again using the KAPA Library Quantification kit. Each immunoSEQ 96-well plate was sequenced on its own single-read 150-cycle Illumina NextSeq 550 flow cell. Per the original workflow: Because the immunoSEQ output included only junctional sequences and no quality scores, the filtering could not be the same as the filtering used for full-length reads. To assign V/J genes and CDR3, sequences were annotated against IMGT germline references using PyIR, a Python wrapper for IgBLAST v1.9. Reads were removed for weak V/J assignments (E-value above 1e-6), missing CDR3, stop codons, out-of-frame junctions, or ambiguous translated residues. V3J clonotypes were defined by identical inferred V gene, J gene, and CDR3 amino acid sequence. Percentage overlap between repertoires was computed as shared unique clonotypes divided by the size of the smaller repertoire. Richness of each repertoire was evaluated using RTK rarefaction, the Chao1 estimator, and Recon v2.1 estimates of unobserved clonotypes. For all TCRbeta clonotypes obtained by the gDNA method from four donors, generation probabilities were computed with OLGA. TCRdb took this table from immuneACCESS and kept in-frame rearrangements with V and J called. Such tables lack part of the clones; where checked against another copy, unresolved V genes explain under half of the gap, and the rest is unexplained. V and J calls and clone size follow that table, whereas D and trimming were derived from the DNA. The sample table shows over 700,000 clones, and around 70% are seen once. The ten largest clonotypes hold more than 1.5% of the sample.

What the authors observed across the whole study: Clonotypes shared by all four sorted-subset donors showed higher generation probabilities than non-shared clonotypes. Even with the large sequencing depth, rarefaction of the sorted-subset datasets indicated that sequencing was incomplete. Pairwise subsampling led to the expectation that sequencing depth would affect the degree of clonotype sharing among donors. Because the study included a small number of donors, the genetic and exposure-history diversity represented was limited. Sampling was restricted to blood, and TCR repertoires in tissue are likely to differ from TCR repertoires in blood. When a handful of donors were compared, the shared fraction of clonotypes was about 5% for naive CD4, around 4% for naive CD8, more than 2% for memory CD4, and less than 0.5% for memory CD8. Estimated clonotype richness was generally larger for naive than for memory subsets.

Sequencing used memory CD4+ T cells sorted from blood. The cell subset or site label, as the study defines it: CD45RA-negative fraction. This receptor was obtained from a woman aged 25 to 39 in good health. The rearrangement joined TRBV2 to TRBJ2-7; no confident D gene assignment can be made. The CDR3 loop reads CASSDLFEQYF. The nucleotides read TGTGCCAGCAGTGACTTGTTTGAGCAGTACTTC.